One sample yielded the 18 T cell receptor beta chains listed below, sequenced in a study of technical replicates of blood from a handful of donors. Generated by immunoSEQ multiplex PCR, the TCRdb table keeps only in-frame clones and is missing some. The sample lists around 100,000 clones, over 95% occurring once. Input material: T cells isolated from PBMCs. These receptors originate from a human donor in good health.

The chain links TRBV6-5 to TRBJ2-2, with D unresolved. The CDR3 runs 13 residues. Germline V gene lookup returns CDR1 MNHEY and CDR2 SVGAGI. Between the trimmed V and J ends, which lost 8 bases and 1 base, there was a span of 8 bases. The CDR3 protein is CASSRRNTGELFF. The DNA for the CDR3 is TGTGCCAGCTCTAGGAGGAACACCGGGGAGCTGTTTTTT.

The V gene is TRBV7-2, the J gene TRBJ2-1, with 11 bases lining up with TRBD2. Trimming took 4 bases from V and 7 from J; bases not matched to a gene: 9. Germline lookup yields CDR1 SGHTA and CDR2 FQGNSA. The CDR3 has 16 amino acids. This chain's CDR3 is CASSSGVSGRGNEQFF. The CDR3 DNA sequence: TGTGCCAGCAGCTCCGGCGTTAGCGGGAGGGGGAATGAGCAGTTCTTC.

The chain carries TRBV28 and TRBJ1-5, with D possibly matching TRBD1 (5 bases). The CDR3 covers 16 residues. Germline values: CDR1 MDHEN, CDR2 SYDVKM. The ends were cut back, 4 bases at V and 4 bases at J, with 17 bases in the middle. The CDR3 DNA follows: TGTGCCAGCAGTTCTGGGGGACTTCATGAAAATCAGCCCCAGCATTTT. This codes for CASSSGGLHENQPQHF.

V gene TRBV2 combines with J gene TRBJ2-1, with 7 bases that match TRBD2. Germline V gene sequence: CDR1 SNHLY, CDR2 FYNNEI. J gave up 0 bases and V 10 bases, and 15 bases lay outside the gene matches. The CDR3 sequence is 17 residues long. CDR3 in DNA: TGTGCCACCGGACCGACAATAGCGGGCTACTCCTACAATGAGCAGTTCTTC. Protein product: CATGPTIAGYSYNEQFF. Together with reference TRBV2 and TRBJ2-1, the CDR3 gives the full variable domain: EPEVTQTPSHQVTQMGQEVILRCVPISNHLYFYWYRQILGQKVEFLVSFYNNEISEKSEIFDDQFSVERPDGSNFTLKIRSTKLEDSAMYFCATGPTIAGYSYNEQFFGPGTRLTVL.

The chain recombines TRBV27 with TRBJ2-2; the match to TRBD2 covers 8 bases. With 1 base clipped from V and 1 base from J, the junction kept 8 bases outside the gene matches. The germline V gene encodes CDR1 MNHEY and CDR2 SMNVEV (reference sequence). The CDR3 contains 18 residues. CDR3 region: CASSLYRRGEWNTGELFF. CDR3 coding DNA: TGTGCCAGCAGTTTATACCGGCGGGGGGAATGGAACACCGGGGAGCTGTTTTTT.

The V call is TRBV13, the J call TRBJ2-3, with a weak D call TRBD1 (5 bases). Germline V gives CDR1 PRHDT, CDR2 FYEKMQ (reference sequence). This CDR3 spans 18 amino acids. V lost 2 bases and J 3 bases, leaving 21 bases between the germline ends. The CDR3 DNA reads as TGTGCCAGCAGCTTAAACCTCGATCTGGGGCGAGGAACAGATACGCAGTATTTT. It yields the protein CASSLNLDLGRGTDTQYF.

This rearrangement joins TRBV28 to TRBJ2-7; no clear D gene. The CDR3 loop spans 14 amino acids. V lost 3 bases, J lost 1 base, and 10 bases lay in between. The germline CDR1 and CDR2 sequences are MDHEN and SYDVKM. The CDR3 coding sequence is TGTGCCAGCAGTTTTGAGGCGATTTCCTACGAGCAGTACTTC. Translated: CASSFEAISYEQYF.

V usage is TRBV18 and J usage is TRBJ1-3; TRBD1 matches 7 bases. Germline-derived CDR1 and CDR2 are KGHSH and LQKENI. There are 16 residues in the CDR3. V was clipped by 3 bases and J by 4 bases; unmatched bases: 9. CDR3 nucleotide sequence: TGTGCCAGCTCACCTGCCCCTTCGACAGGGGGAAACACCATATATTTT. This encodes CASSPAPSTGGNTIYF.

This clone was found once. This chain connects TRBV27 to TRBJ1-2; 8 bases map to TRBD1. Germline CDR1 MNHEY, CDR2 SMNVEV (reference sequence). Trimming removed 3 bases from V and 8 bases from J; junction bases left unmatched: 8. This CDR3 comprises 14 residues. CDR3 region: CASSFQGQDYGYTF. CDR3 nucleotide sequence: TGTGCCAGCAGTTTTCAGGGACAGGATTACGGCTACACCTTC.

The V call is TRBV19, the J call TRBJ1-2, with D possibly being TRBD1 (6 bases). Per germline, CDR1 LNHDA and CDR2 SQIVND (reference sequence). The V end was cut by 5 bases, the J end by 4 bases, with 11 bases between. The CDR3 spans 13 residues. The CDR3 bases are TGTGCCAGTAGTCCGGGACAAGTCTATGGCTACACCTTC. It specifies CASSPGQVYGYTF.

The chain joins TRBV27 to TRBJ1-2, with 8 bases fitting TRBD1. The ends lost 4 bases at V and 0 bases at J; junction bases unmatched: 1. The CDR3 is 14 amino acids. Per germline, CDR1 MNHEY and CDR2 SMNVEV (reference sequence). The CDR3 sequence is CASSSTGANYGYTF. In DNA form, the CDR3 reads TGTGCCAGCAGTTCGACAGGGGCTAACTATGGCTACACCTTC.

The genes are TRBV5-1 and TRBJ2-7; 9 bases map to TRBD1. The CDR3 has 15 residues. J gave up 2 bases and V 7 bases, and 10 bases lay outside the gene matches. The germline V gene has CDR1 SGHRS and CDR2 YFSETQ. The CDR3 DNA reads TGCGCCAGCCGAACTTGGACAGGGGCGCCCTACGAGCAGTACTTC. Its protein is CASRTWTGAPYEQYF.

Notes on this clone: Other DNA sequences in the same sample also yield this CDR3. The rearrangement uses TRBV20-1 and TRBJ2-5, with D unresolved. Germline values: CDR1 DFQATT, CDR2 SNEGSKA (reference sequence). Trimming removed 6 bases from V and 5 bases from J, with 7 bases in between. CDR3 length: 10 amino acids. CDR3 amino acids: CSAPRETQYF. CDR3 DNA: TGCAGTGCCCCCCGTGAGACCCAGTACTTC.

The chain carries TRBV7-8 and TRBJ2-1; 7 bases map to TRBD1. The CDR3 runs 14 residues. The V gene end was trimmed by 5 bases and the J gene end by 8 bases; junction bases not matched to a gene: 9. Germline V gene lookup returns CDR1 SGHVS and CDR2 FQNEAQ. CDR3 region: CASSPRTGVDEQFF. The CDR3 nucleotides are TGTGCCAGCAGCCCTAGGACAGGAGTGGATGAGCAGTTCTTC. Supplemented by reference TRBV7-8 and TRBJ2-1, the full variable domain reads GAGVSQSPRYKVAKRGQDVALRCDPISGHVSLFWYQQALGQGPEFLTYFQNEAQLDKSGLPSDRFFAERPEGSVSTLKIQRTQQEDSAVYLCASSPRTGVDEQFFGPGTRLTVL.

Written as DNA, the CDR3 is TGTGCCAGCAGCCAAGAAATAGGTTTTACAGGGGTTGAGCAGTTCTTC. This sequence encodes CASSQEIGFTGVEQFF. J is TRBJ2-1 and V is TRBV14; 7 bases align to TRBD1. The CDR3 runs 16 residues. Looked up from germline, CDR1 is SGHDN and CDR2 is FVKESK. Losses at the gene ends were 0 bases for V and 9 bases for J; bases not matched to a gene: 11.

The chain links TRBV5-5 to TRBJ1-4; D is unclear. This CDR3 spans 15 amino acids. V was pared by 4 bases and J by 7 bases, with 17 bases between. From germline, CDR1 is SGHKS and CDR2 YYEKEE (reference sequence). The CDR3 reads CASSKHLGEAEKLFF. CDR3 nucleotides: TGTGCCAGCAGCAAGCACCTCGGGGAGGCTGAAAAACTGTTTTTT. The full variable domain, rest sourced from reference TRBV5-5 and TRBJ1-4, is DAGVTQSPTHLIKTRGQQVTLRCSPISGHKSVSWYQQVLGQGPQFIFQYYEKEERGRGNFPDRFSARQFPNYSSELNVNALLLGDSALYLCASSKHLGEAEKLFFGSGTQLSVL.

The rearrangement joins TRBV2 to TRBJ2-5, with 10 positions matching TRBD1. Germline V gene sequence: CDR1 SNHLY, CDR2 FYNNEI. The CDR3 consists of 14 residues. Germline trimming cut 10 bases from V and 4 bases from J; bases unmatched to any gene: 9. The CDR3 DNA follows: TGTGCCATCAGCCCGACAGGGGGCGTAGAGACCCAGTACTTC. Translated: CAISPTGGVETQYF.

The CDR3 spells CAWSPGLAGSTDTQYF. CDR3 DNA sequence: TGTGCCTGGAGTCCGGGTCTAGCCGGAAGCACAGATACGCAGTATTTT. V is TRBV30 and J is TRBJ2-3, with a weak D call TRBD2 (5 bases). The length of the CDR3 is 16 residues. Germline CDR1 is GTSNPN and CDR2 is SVGIG (reference sequence). Between the trimmed V and J ends, which lost 2 bases and 0 bases, there was a span of 15 bases.